The 10 T cell receptor beta chains given below trace back to one sample, sequenced in a study of T-cell reconstitution after alpha-beta-depleted transplantation in children. Library preparation (for TCRbeta) was performed with unique molecular identifiers. TCRdb called the PCR reads again in MiXCR, with one record for every CDR3 protein. The table lists hundreds of thousands of distinct CDR3 sequences, about 30% of them singletons. The sample consisted of PBMCs from the stem cell graft donor, taken from the stem cell graft. The receptors derive from a human donor who donated a stem cell graft to a child with aplastic anemia.

This clonotype was seen a few times. This sequence joins TRBV18 and TRBJ1-5; D perhaps matches TRBD1 (5 bases). The V gene's germline CDR1 is KGHSH and CDR2 LQKENI. V was shortened by 1 base and J by 7 bases, with 11 bases between the two germline ends. The CDR3 loop spans 14 amino acids. CDR3 sequence: CASSPLSGDQPQHF. The CDR3 DNA follows: TGTGCCAGCTCACCACTTTCGGGGGACCAGCCCCAGCATTTT.

The genes are TRBV5-1 and TRBJ1-5; 7 bases line up with TRBD1. Germline lookup yields CDR1 SGHRS and CDR2 YFSETQ. The CDR3 consists of 15 residues. J lost 4 bases, V lost 4 bases, and 8 bases had no gene match. This chain's CDR3 is CASSLGGQANQPQHF. CDR3 coding DNA: TGCGCCAGCAGCCTAGGAGGACAGGCTAATCAGCCCCAGCATTTT.

This clonotype was counted at least ten times. This sequence joins TRBV12-3 or TRBV12-4 and TRBJ1-5; TRBD1 agrees at 9 bases. V lost 3 bases, J lost 4 bases, and 7 bases stayed unmatched. The CDR3 loop spans 16 amino acids. The CDR3 nucleotides read TGTGCCAGCAGTTTCGCACAGGGGGCAAGGAATCAGCCCCAGCATTTT. Translating gives CASSFAQGARNQPQHF.

J is TRBJ1-4 and V is TRBV5-1; a weak D match, TRBD1 (5 bases). CDR1 is SGHRS, CDR2 YFSETQ, per germline. This CDR3 has 15 amino acids. V was pared by 4 bases and J by 4 bases, with 14 bases between. In nucleotides, the CDR3 is TGCGCCAGCAGCGGCTCTGGGGGAGGTAATGAAAAACTGTTTTTT. It is translated as CASSGSGGGNEKLFF.

This clonotype was seen only a few times. This chain joins TRBV6-1 and TRBJ2-7, with D possibly TRBD2 on 5 matching bases. V lost 5 bases to trimming and J lost 4 bases, with 18 bases between them. The V gene's germline CDR1 is MNHNS and CDR2 SASEGT. The length of the CDR3 is 15 residues. CDR3 DNA sequence: TGTGCCAGCAGTCCACGGAGCGGAGTTCGTTACGAGCAGTACTTC. Amino acids: CASSPRSGVRYEQYF.

This clonotype has just a few counts. The chain links TRBV6-5 to TRBJ2-7; tentative D call: TRBD1 (5 bases). Trimming left V 2 bases short and J 9 bases short, with 11 bases between. Germline V gene lookup returns CDR1 MNHEY and CDR2 SVGAGI. CDR3 size: 12 residues. For the CDR3, the DNA is TGTGCCAGCAGTTACGACAGACAGCTGCAGTACTTC. Protein sequence: CASSYDRQLQYF.

This clonotype was found a few times. The chain employs TRBV18 and TRBJ2-3, with 13 bases matching TRBD2. V gave up 2 bases and J gave up 2 bases; unmatched junction bases: 4. Per germline, CDR1 KGHSH and CDR2 LQKENI. The CDR3 contains 17 residues. The CDR3 reads CASSPMGLAGITDTQYF. The CDR3 DNA is TGTGCCAGCTCACCAATGGGACTAGCGGGAATCACAGATACGCAGTATTTT.

This clonotype was seen more than once but under ten times. CDR3 residues: CASSPGRTPNEKLFF. CDR3 nucleotide sequence: TGTGCCAGCAGCCCCGGACGGACACCTAATGAAAAACTGTTTTTT. The chain joins TRBV5-6 to TRBJ1-4; tentatively, D is TRBD1 (5 bases). The germline CDR1 and CDR2 sequences are SGHDT and YYEEEE. The CDR3 contains 15 residues. Trimming took 4 bases from V and 3 from J, leaving 13 bases between them.

V and J are TRBV20-1 and TRBJ1-6; the D is unclear. This CDR3 is 14 amino acids long. In germline, CDR1 is DFQATT, CDR2 SNEGSKA (reference sequence). V was trimmed by 3 bases and J by 5 bases, leaving 11 bases between them. This CDR3 is CSARRETHNSPLHF. The CDR3 DNA reads as TGCAGTGCTAGGCGAGAGACACATAATTCACCCCTCCACTTT.

The chain recombines TRBV5-1 with TRBJ2-7, with TRBD2 identical over 11 bases. With V trimmed by 0 bases and J by 4 bases, 6 bases remained unmatched. Germline V lookup: CDR1 SGHRS, CDR2 YFSETQ. This CDR3 contains 16 residues. The CDR3 nucleotides are TGCGCCAGCAGCTTGGATCCCGGGACTAGCGGTTACGAGCAGTACGTC. Its translation is CASSLDPGTSGYEQYV.